The 32 T cell receptor beta chains presented below share a single source sample, sequenced in a study of technical replicates of blood from a handful of donors. Sequencing used immunoSEQ multiplex PCR; TCRdb keeps in-frame clones, though not all of them. This table has about 75,000 clones, about nine tenths appearing once. The source material was T cells isolated from PBMCs. The source of these receptors is a human donor in good health. Some clones in this sample may be carry-over from other donors' samples.

The rearrangement uses TRBV7-9 and TRBJ2-3, with TRBD2 matching 8 bases. Germline V gene data show CDR1 as SEHNR and CDR2 as FQNEAQ (reference sequence). Unmatched junction bases numbered 2, after V lost 8 bases and J lost 1 base. This CDR3 comprises 13 residues. DNA of the CDR3: TGTGCCAGCGGTAGCGGGGGCACAGATACGCAGTATTTT. Protein: CASGSGGTDTQYF.

The chain recombines TRBV6-1 with TRBJ2-7, with 8 bases identical to TRBD2. CDR3 length equals 17 residues. The V segment lost 4 bases and the J segment 9 bases; nucleotides outside the gene matches: 20. Germline values: CDR1 MNHNS, CDR2 SASEGT. CDR3 DNA: TGTGCCAGCAGTGCGTTGAGCGGGAGAATAGAGGAACTTCGGCAGTACTTC. This codes for CASSALSGRIEELRQYF.

The chain employs TRBV7-3 and TRBJ2-3, with 13 bases matching TRBD2. Per germline, CDR1 SGHTA and CDR2 FQGTGA. V shed 5 bases and J 6 bases; nucleotides not matched to a gene: 2. The CDR3 loop spans 14 amino acids. The CDR3 loop reads CASSPGLAGDTQYF. For the CDR3, the DNA is TGTGCCAGCAGCCCGGGACTAGCGGGGGATACGCAGTATTTT.

V is TRBV18 and J is TRBJ2-1, with D perhaps matching TRBD1 (6 bases). The CDR3 runs to 16 residues. V dropped 5 bases and J dropped 6 bases, with 20 bases sitting between them. Germline-derived CDR1 and CDR2 are KGHSH and LQKENI. The DNA of the CDR3 is TGTGCCAGCTCAGCCAATATGGGGGCCGTACGCAATGAGCAGTTCTTC. Amino acid sequence: CASSANMGAVRNEQFF.

Only a few counts were recorded for this clone. The chain employs TRBV4-1 and TRBJ2-5; D not resolved. There are 12 residues in the CDR3. V lost 0 bases and J 5 bases, leaving 4 bases between the germline ends. CDR1 MGHRA and CDR2 YSYEKL come from the germline V gene. CDR3: CASSQDSETQYF. CDR3 DNA: TGCGCCAGCAGCCAAGATTCGGAGACCCAGTACTTC.

The rearrangement links TRBV19 to TRBJ2-1; 8 nucleotides agree with TRBD1. This CDR3 has 16 residues. Trimming at V came to 3 bases and at J to 2 bases, leaving 6 bases not matched to a gene. Germline V gives CDR1 LNHDA, CDR2 SQIVND (reference sequence). CDR3 loop: CASSIFRTGPYNEQFF. The CDR3, as DNA: TGTGCCAGTAGTATTTTCAGGACAGGGCCCTACAATGAGCAGTTCTTC.

This rearrangement joins TRBV6-5 to TRBJ1-3; D not certain. Germline V gives CDR1 MNHEY, CDR2 SVGAGI. The CDR3 has 13 residues. Deletions cut 0 bases from V and 4 bases from J, with 4 bases between. The CDR3 sequence is CASSYSAGNTIYF. CDR3 DNA: TGTGCCAGCAGTTACTCGGCCGGAAACACCATATATTTT.

The chain links TRBV28 to TRBJ1-1; 9 nucleotides align to TRBD1. Germline assignment: CDR1 MDHEN and CDR2 SYDVKM. V shed 8 bases and J 1 base; nucleotides not matched to a gene: 8. The CDR3 is 15 amino acids. DNA of the CDR3: TGTGCCAGCGGGAGTGCGGGACAGGGGAACACTGAAGCTTTCTTT. It specifies CASGSAGQGNTEAFF.

The chain recombines TRBV28 with TRBJ1-1; D is ambiguous. This CDR3 spans 12 amino acids. Germline-derived CDR1 and CDR2 are MDHEN and SYDVKM. V lost 0 bases to trimming and J lost 4 bases, with 3 bases between them. The chain's CDR3 is CASSLWATEAFF. CDR3 DNA: TGTGCCAGCAGTTTATGGGCCACTGAAGCTTTCTTT.

The CDR3 is CASSRQYWGESTGELFF. The CDR3, as DNA: TGTGCCAGCAGCCGCCAATACTGGGGGGAGAGCACCGGGGAGCTGTTTTTT. The V gene is TRBV4-2, the J gene TRBJ2-2; D might be TRBD2 (6 bases). The CDR3 runs to 17 residues. Germline loops: CDR1 LGHNA, CDR2 YNFKEQ. The germline V and J ends were trimmed by 4 bases and 4 bases, with 19 bases remaining between them.

This chain links TRBV5-1 with TRBJ2-1, with D hard to call. The germline gives CDR1 SGHRS, CDR2 YFSETQ. The CDR3 consists of 15 residues. V was shortened by 0 bases and J by 2 bases, with 9 bases between the two germline ends. CDR3 coding DNA: TGCGCCAGCAGCTTGGATGAACAACCCTACAATGAGCAGTTCTTC. Protein sequence: CASSLDEQPYNEQFF.

The chain has TRBV19 and TRBJ1-2, with TRBD1 matching 7 bases. Trimming at V came to 6 bases and at J to 8 bases, leaving 18 bases not matched to a gene. In germline, CDR1 is LNHDA, CDR2 SQIVND (reference sequence). The CDR3 contains 16 residues. CDR3 in DNA: TGTGCCAGTAGCGATATAGGTACCCGGGACAGCGGAGGCTACACCTTC. Its protein product is CASSDIGTRDSGGYTF.

The rearrangement uses TRBV5-1 and TRBJ2-2, with a weak D call TRBD1 (5 bases). The CDR3 runs to 13 residues. Trimming took off 5 bases at V and 4 bases at J, with 9 bases between the two ends. The germline V gene has CDR1 SGHRS and CDR2 YFSETQ. The chain's CDR3 is CASSFQGTGELFF. The CDR3 DNA is TGCGCCAGCAGTTTCCAGGGCACCGGGGAGCTGTTTTTT.

The rearrangement joins TRBV20-1 to TRBJ1-2; TRBD1 matches 7 bases. The CDR3 is made up of 11 amino acids. With V trimmed by 1 base and J by 8 bases, 1 base remained unmatched. The germline V gene encodes CDR1 DFQATT and CDR2 SNEGSKA (reference sequence). Here the CDR3 reads CSARGGQGYTF. As DNA, the CDR3 is TGCAGTGCTAGAGGGGGACAGGGCTACACCTTC.

This clone was seen a single time. V usage is TRBV5-1 and J usage is TRBJ1-3, with D maybe TRBD1 (6 bases). CDR3 length: 16 residues. In germline, CDR1 is SGHRS, CDR2 YFSETQ. The V and J ends lost 2 bases and 0 bases respectively, with 12 bases between them. The CDR3 DNA is TGCGCCAGCAGCTTTGGGGGCCCTAACTCTGGAAACACCATATATTTT. Protein: CASSFGGPNSGNTIYF.

The chain recombines TRBV7-9 with TRBJ2-3, with D possibly matching TRBD2 (6 bases). The CDR3 has 15 amino acids. Germline CDR1 SEHNR, CDR2 FQNEAQ (reference sequence). V was clipped by 2 bases and J by 5 bases, with 14 bases between them. CDR3 amino acids: CASSLSGRLGDTQYF. As DNA, the CDR3 is TGTGCCAGCAGCTTAAGTGGGAGGTTGGGAGATACGCAGTATTTT.

This clone was observed once. The V call is TRBV5-1, the J call TRBJ2-3; 10 bases align to TRBD2. V shed 4 bases and J 1 base; nucleotides not matched to a gene: 3. The CDR3 is 15 amino acids. Per germline, CDR1 SGHRS and CDR2 YFSETQ. CDR3 amino acids: CASSPGTSGTDTQYF. The CDR3 DNA reads as TGCGCCAGCAGCCCGGGGACTAGCGGCACAGATACGCAGTATTTT.

The rearrangement uses TRBV7-8 and TRBJ1-1, with a possible D match to TRBD1 (5 bases). Germline V gene lookup returns CDR1 SGHVS and CDR2 FQNEAQ. Trimming removed 2 bases at V and 5 bases at J, with 18 bases between. The CDR3 has 16 amino acids. The CDR3 bases are TGTGCCAGCAGCTTATTTCTAGTGGTTCGGGGGACTGAAGCTTTCTTT. It codes for CASSLFLVVRGTEAFF.

Only one count was recorded for this clone. The V gene is TRBV27, the J gene TRBJ1-2; possible D gene TRBD1, 5 bases. The length of the CDR3 is 14 residues. V lost 2 bases, J lost 5 bases, and 12 bases lay in between. The germline V gene has CDR1 MNHEY and CDR2 SMNVEV (reference sequence). The CDR3 sequence: CASSLGGAPYGYTF. CDR3 nucleotide sequence: TGTGCCAGCAGTTTAGGAGGGGCACCTTATGGCTACACCTTC.

This clone was observed a handful of times. V and J are TRBV7-6 and TRBJ2-5; the match to TRBD2 covers 8 bases. Germline CDR1 and CDR2: SGHVS and FNYEAQ. CDR3 length equals 15 residues. V dropped 5 bases and J dropped 7; count of bases not matched to a gene: 12. CDR3 DNA sequence: TGTGCCAGCAGCCCCCCTAGCGGGCAATTCATGACCCAGTACTTC. Protein product: CASSPPSGQFMTQYF. The variable domain in full, completed from reference TRBV7-6 and TRBJ2-5, reads GAGVSQSPRYKVTKRGQDVALRCDPISGHVSLYWYRQALGQGPEFLTYFNYEAQQDKSGLPNDRFSAERPEGSISTLTIQRTEQRDSAMYRCASSPPSGQFMTQYFGPGTRLLVL.

On this clone: Other nucleotide sequences in the sample specify the same CDR3. The chain links TRBV11-2 to TRBJ2-7; D uncertain. Per the germline V gene, CDR1 is SGHAT and CDR2 is FQNNGV. The CDR3 consists of 12 residues. Trimming took off 1 base at V and 3 bases at J, with 4 bases between the two ends. In DNA, the CDR3 is TGTGCCAGCAGCTTAGGTAGCTACGAGCAGTACTTC. It is translated as CASSLGSYEQYF.

The J gene is TRBJ2-1, the V gene TRBV9, with TRBD2 matching 8 bases. From germline, CDR1 is SGDLS and CDR2 YYNGEE. The CDR3 spans 14 residues. J lost 2 bases, V lost 4 bases, and 2 bases had no gene match. CDR3 sequence: CASSPGLAYNEQFF. In DNA form, the CDR3 reads TGTGCCAGCAGCCCGGGACTAGCCTACAATGAGCAGTTCTTC. Full variable domain (remainder filled in from reference TRBV9 and TRBJ2-1): DSGVTQTPKHLITATGQRVTLRCSPRSGDLSVYWYQQSLDQGLQFLIQYYNGEERAKGNILERFSAQQFPDLHSELNLSSLELGDSALYFCASSPGLAYNEQFFGPGTRLTVL.

The V call is TRBV29-1, the J call TRBJ1-2, with 8 bases identical to TRBD1. The ends lost 3 bases at V and 4 bases at J; junction bases unmatched: 4. Germline CDR1 and CDR2: SQVTM and ANQGSEA. The CDR3 length is 13 residues. The CDR3 reads CSVETGVLYGYTF. As DNA, the CDR3 is TGCAGCGTTGAGACAGGGGTCCTCTATGGCTACACCTTC.

The chain is built from TRBV28 and TRBJ2-2, with D maybe TRBD1 (5 bases). Germline CDR1 reads MDHEN; CDR2 reads SYDVKM. The germline V and J ends were trimmed by 3 bases and 0 bases, with 8 bases remaining between them. CDR3 length equals 15 residues. CDR3 nucleotide sequence: TGTGCCAGCAGTTTGAACAGGCCGAACACCGGGGAGCTGTTTTTT. Translating gives CASSLNRPNTGELFF.

The V and J genes are TRBV2 and TRBJ2-3; possibly TRBD1 for D (6 bases). V was trimmed by 4 bases and J by 8 bases, leaving 16 bases between them. This CDR3 has 14 residues. CDR1 is SNHLY, CDR2 FYNNEI, per germline. The DNA of the CDR3 is TGTGCCAGCAGTGCCTATACAGGGATAGGTACGCAGTATTTT. It yields the protein CASSAYTGIGTQYF.

The chain employs TRBV18 and TRBJ2-5; TRBD2 might be the D (5 bases). The CDR3 length is 15 residues. CDR1 is KGHSH and CDR2 is LQKENI in the germline V gene. V was pared by 6 bases and J by 2 bases, with 16 bases between. This CDR3 is CASSPVDGGQETQYF. In nucleotides, the CDR3 is TGTGCCAGCTCCCCCGTTGACGGCGGGCAAGAGACCCAGTACTTC.

V usage is TRBV4-1 and J usage is TRBJ2-7; 7 nucleotides match TRBD1. Germline V gives CDR1 MGHRA, CDR2 YSYEKL. There are 15 residues in the CDR3. V shed 6 bases and J 2 bases; nucleotides not matched to a gene: 10. The DNA of the CDR3 is TGCGCCAGCAGACTATCCCCGGGACAGACCTACGAGCAGTACTTC. This gives the protein CASRLSPGQTYEQYF.

The chain carries TRBV6-6 and TRBJ2-7; D possibly corresponds to TRBD2 (5 bases). Germline V gene data show CDR1 as MNHNY and CDR2 as SVGAGI (reference sequence). V was shortened by 5 bases and J by 5 bases, with 13 bases between the two germline ends. This CDR3 is 13 amino acids long. CDR3 nucleotide sequence: TGTGCCAGCAGTGGTGGGAGTTCCCACGAGCAGTACTTC. This codes for CASSGGSSHEQYF.

This chain uses TRBV27 with TRBJ2-2; possibly TRBD2 for D (5 bases). This CDR3 is built from 14 residues. Germline lookup yields CDR1 MNHEY and CDR2 SMNVEV (reference sequence). V gave up 1 base and J gave up 5 bases, with 8 bases separating them. CDR3 sequence reads: CASSLYRGTGELFF. DNA for the CDR3: TGTGCCAGCAGTTTATACCGGGGAACCGGGGAGCTGTTTTTT.

This chain links TRBV5-4 with TRBJ2-6, with D unclear. V was trimmed by 6 bases and J by 0 bases, leaving 7 bases between them. CDR3 length: 14 residues. Germline-derived CDR1 and CDR2 are SGHNT and YYREEE (reference sequence). CDR3 in amino acids: CASTTGSGANVLTF. For the CDR3, the DNA is TGTGCCAGCACAACGGGCTCTGGGGCCAACGTCCTGACTTTC.

The CDR3 here is CAWSVQYGYTF. The CDR3 DNA follows: TGTGCCTGGAGTGTACAGTATGGCTACACCTTC. The chain joins TRBV30 to TRBJ1-2; no clear D. Between the trimmed V and J ends, which lost 0 bases and 5 bases, there was a span of 4 bases. The CDR3 has 11 amino acids. In germline, CDR1 is GTSNPN, CDR2 SVGIG (reference sequence).

This sequence joins TRBV7-9 and TRBJ1-6; D is possibly TRBD1 (5 bases). CDR1 and CDR2 (germline): SEHNR, FQNEAQ (reference sequence). The ends were cut back, 5 bases at V and 6 bases at J, with 20 bases in the middle. This CDR3 has 17 residues. This CDR3 is CASSAGAGGTFNSPLHF. The CDR3 nucleotides are TGTGCCAGCAGCGCCGGGGCCGGGGGAACCTTTAATTCACCCCTCCACTTT.